The 2 T cell receptor beta chains reported below all come from one sample, sequenced in a study of blood T cell repertoires in COVID-19. Clones were read by immunoSEQ multiplex PCR, and TCRdb kept only the in-frame ones, dropping some. Of 200,000 to 250,000 clones detected, about 80% appear once; the ten largest clones hold roughly 1.3%. The sequencing sample was made of PBMCs or T cells enriched from blood (not recorded which). Receptors were obtained from a woman aged 40-49 years with acute COVID-19.

The J gene is TRBJ2-1, the V gene TRBV10-2; D is uncertain. The CDR3 covers 15 residues. V dropped 2 bases and J dropped 1 base, with 9 bases sitting between them. In germline, CDR1 is WSHSY, CDR2 SAAADI. The CDR3 is CASSELDRSYNEQFF. In DNA, the CDR3 is TGCGCCAGCAGTGAGCTAGACCGATCCTACAATGAGCAGTTCTTC.

This chain links TRBV19 with TRBJ1-2; D is possibly TRBD1 (5 bases). Trimming left V 4 bases short and J 2 bases short, with 17 bases between. Germline V gene data show CDR1 as LNHDA and CDR2 as SQIVND (reference sequence). The CDR3 consists of 16 residues. The CDR3 is CASSRSNWGDNYGYTF. CDR3 DNA: TGTGCCAGTAGTAGGAGTAACTGGGGGGACAACTATGGCTACACCTTC.